This is a list of T cell receptor beta chains from one sample in a study of cytotoxic CD8 clonotypes in ibrutinib-treated CLL. Assay: immunoSEQ multiplex PCR; the TCRdb copy retains only in-frame clones and omits some. The sample carries some 200,000 clones, about 72% recorded once. This specimen consisted of PBMCs, obtained after 24 months of ibrutinib treatment. These receptors were obtained from a human donor with chronic lymphocytic leukemia. CDR3s include the opening cysteine and the closing phenylalanine or tryptophan. The D gene is left open where the match is weak. Expanded clones get a size class; other rows say once, few or many, or leave the size out.

19 | TRBJ2-1 | TRBV5-1 | TRBD2 | NA | CASSSQYRGTSGRRSEQFF | TGCGCCAGCAGCTCCCAATATCGGGGGACTAGCGGGAGAAGGAGTGAGCAGTTCTTC
14 | TRBJ2-7 | TRBV27 | NA | few | CASSLSPGSYEQYF | TGTGCCAGCAGTTTATCGCCGGGTTCCTACGAGCAGTACTTC
15 | TRBJ2-3 | TRBV10-2 | NA | NA | CASSDVRLRTDTQYF | TGCGCCAGCAGTGACGTCCGGCTCCGCACAGATACGCAGTATTTT
13 | TRBJ2-7 | TRBV15 | NA | NA | CATSTQAAYEQYF | TGTGCCACCAGCACCCAAGCTGCCTACGAGCAGTACTTC
15 | TRBJ2-7 | TRBV15 | TRBD1 | NA | CATSREQGASYEQYF | TGTGCCACCAGCAGAGAACAGGGGGCATCCTACGAGCAGTACTTC
15 | TRBJ2-3 | TRBV10-3 | NA | NA | CAISEGGAGTDTQYF | TGTGCCATCAGTGAGGGTGGGGCGGGCACAGATACGCAGTATTTT
12 | TRBJ1-2 | TRBV28 | NA | NA | CASNRIPYGYTF | TGTGCCAGCAACAGGATCCCCTATGGCTACACCTTC
15 | TRBJ2-7 | TRBV29-1 | NA | NA | CSGNERDRISYEQYF | TGCAGCGGAAACGAACGGGACCGCATATCCTACGAGCAGTACTTC
14 | TRBJ2-1 | TRBV6-5 | TRBD2 | NA | CASSSLAVYNEQFF | TGTGCCAGCAGTTCTCTAGCGGTCTACAATGAGCAGTTCTTC
18 | TRBJ1-5 | TRBV23-1 | NA | NA | CASSQRQNQDPRDQPQHF | TGCGCCAGCAGTCAAAGGCAGAACCAAGATCCGCGGGATCAGCCCCAGCATTTT
15 | TRBJ2-5 | TRBV7-2 | NA | once | CASSLLPRAEETQYF | TGTGCCAGCAGCTTATTGCCGCGGGCGGAAGAGACCCAGTACTTC
15 | TRBJ1-2 | TRBV7-9 | TRBD1 | NA | CASSFRDRGLGGYTF | TGTGCCAGCAGCTTTCGGGACAGGGGGCTTGGTGGCTACACCTTC
14 | TRBJ1-4 | TRBV18 | NA | NA | CASSPGREGEKLFF | TGTGCCAGCTCACCCGGGAGAGAGGGTGAAAAACTGTTTTTT
16 | TRBJ2-3 | TRBV4-2 | NA | NA | CASSQVWAQLTDTQYF | TGTGCCAGCAGCCAAGTCTGGGCCCAACTCACAGATACGCAGTATTTT
15 | TRBJ2-5 | TRBV14 | NA | few | CASSQVPQGQETQYF | TGTGCCAGCAGCCAAGTTCCACAGGGCCAAGAGACCCAGTACTTC
16 | TRBJ2-7 | TRBV30 | TRBD2 | NA | CAWTDIPGGSPHEQYF | TGTGCCTGGACCGACATTCCCGGCGGGAGTCCCCACGAGCAGTACTTC
11 | TRBJ2-1 | TRBV29-1 | TRBD2 | NA | CSVLAGIEQFF | TGCAGCGTTCTAGCGGGAATTGAGCAGTTCTTC
14 | TRBJ2-2 | TRBV28 | NA | NA | CASSTNMVTGELFF | TGTGCCAGCAGCACTAACATGGTTACCGGGGAGCTGTTTTTT
11 | TRBJ1-1 | TRBV29-1 | NA | NA | CSVVSGAEAFF | TGCAGCGTCGTGTCGGGGGCTGAAGCTTTCTTT
16 | TRBJ2-2 | TRBV14 | NA | NA | CASSQDPRIGTGELFF | TGTGCCAGCAGCCAAGATCCCAGGATTGGGACCGGGGAGCTGTTTTTT
13 | TRBJ1-4 | TRBV28 | NA | NA | CASSFATNEKLFF | TGTGCCAGCAGTTTTGCTACTAATGAAAAACTGTTTTTT
15 | TRBJ1-2 | TRBV5-6 | TRBD1 | NA | CASSWGQPSFYGYTF | TGTGCCAGCAGCTGGGGACAGCCTTCCTTTTATGGCTACACCTTC
17 | TRBJ2-3 | TRBV19 | TRBD2 | NA | CASSPPGGSPLRDTQYF | TGTGCCAGTAGTCCCCCCGGCGGGAGCCCATTAAGAGATACGCAGTATTTT
15 | TRBJ1-2 | TRBV27 | TRBD1 | NA | CASSPLTGGAIRYTF | TGTGCCAGCAGTCCCCTTACAGGGGGCGCAATTCGCTACACCTTC
15 | TRBJ1-4 | TRBV9 | TRBD1 | few | CASSVGTGGREKLFF | TGTGCCAGCAGCGTAGGGACAGGGGGTCGGGAAAAACTGTTTTTT
14 | TRBJ2-7 | TRBV11-2 | NA | NA | CASSSQGYFHEQYF | TGTGCCAGCAGCTCCCAGGGGTACTTCCACGAGCAGTACTTC
14 | TRBJ2-2 | TRBV30 | NA | NA | CACSWTLNTGELFF | TGTGCCTGTTCCTGGACTCTCAACACCGGGGAGCTGTTTTTT
15 | TRBJ2-7 | TRBV5-3 | TRBD2 | once | CASSPGTSAVYEQYF | TGTGCCAGCAGCCCGGGGACTAGTGCGGTTTACGAGCAGTACTTC
12 | TRBJ2-5 | TRBV6-1 | NA | NA | CASSHSGETQYF | TGTGCCAGCAGTCATTCTGGGGAGACCCAGTACTTC
15 | TRBJ2-2 | TRBV27 | NA | NA | CASSLFLSNTGELFF | TGTGCCAGCAGTTTATTTCTCTCGAACACCGGGGAGCTGTTTTTT
13 | TRBJ1-1 | TRBV9 | NA | NA | CASSVGQGTEAFF | TGTGCCAGCAGCGTAGGTCAAGGAACTGAAGCTTTCTTT
16 | TRBJ1-3 | TRBV7-9 | NA | few | CASTGKTGISGNTIYF | TGTGCCAGCACCGGAAAAACAGGGATTTCTGGAAACACCATATATTTT
16 | TRBJ2-7 | TRBV15 | NA | NA | CATSRGSPRGAHEQYF | TGTGCCACCAGCAGAGGCTCCCCCAGGGGAGCCCACGAGCAGTACTTC
14 | TRBJ2-5 | TRBV30 | NA | NA | CAWSLGGGGETQYF | TGTGCCTGGAGTCTGGGGGGAGGTGGGGAGACCCAGTACTTC
14 | TRBJ1-2 | TRBV6-1 | NA | few | CASTGTLESYGYTF | TGTGCCAGCACGGGAACTTTAGAATCCTATGGCTACACCTTC
15 | TRBJ1-4 | TRBV5-1 | NA | NA | CASSLEWPTNEKLFF | TGCGCCAGCAGCTTGGAATGGCCCACTAATGAAAAACTGTTTTTT
14 | TRBJ2-1 | TRBV14 | NA | NA | CASSAWGAYNEQFF | TGTGCCAGCAGCGCTTGGGGCGCGTACAATGAGCAGTTCTTC
16 | TRBJ2-3 | TRBV30 | NA | NA | CAWSPRSFLSTDTQYF | TGTGCCTGGAGTCCAAGGTCCTTCCTTAGCACAGATACGCAGTATTTT
14 | TRBJ1-5 | TRBV7-2 | NA | once | CASSQGFSNQPQHF | TGTGCCAGCAGCCAAGGGTTTAGCAATCAGCCCCAGCATTTT
18 | TRBJ2-3 | TRBV5-1 | TRBD2 | NA | CASSLGVLAGGFGGTQYF | TGCGCCAGCAGCTTGGGAGTTTTAGCGGGAGGGTTTGGAGGTACGCAGTATTTT
15 | TRBJ1-4 | TRBV28 | NA | NA | CASSPSTALNEKLFF | TGTGCCAGCAGTCCATCCACGGCCCTGAATGAAAAACTGTTTTTT
14 | TRBJ2-3 | TRBV11-2 | NA | NA | CASRWGLFTDTQYF | TGTGCCAGCAGGTGGGGACTTTTCACAGATACGCAGTATTTT
12 | TRBJ2-1 | TRBV27 | NA | NA | CASSFPVGEQFF | TGTGCCAGCAGTTTTCCTGTGGGTGAGCAGTTCTTC
14 | TRBJ2-1 | TRBV15 | NA | NA | CATTAGRANNEQFF | TGTGCCACCACAGCGGGCCGGGCGAACAATGAGCAGTTCTTC
15 | TRBJ2-7 | TRBV27 | TRBD2 | NA | CASSLLGGSSYEQYF | TGTGCCAGCAGTCTATTGGGCGGGAGTTCCTACGAGCAGTACTTC
15 | TRBJ2-2 | TRBV12-5 | NA | once | CASGFDSENTGELFF | TGTGCTAGTGGTTTCGACAGTGAAAACACCGGGGAGCTGTTTTTT
16 | TRBJ2-3 | TRBV7-6 | TRBD2 | NA | CASSPGSGSSTDTQYF | TGTGCCAGCAGTCCGGGGAGCGGGAGCAGCACAGATACGCAGTATTTT
14 | TRBJ1-2 | TRBV30 | NA | NA | CAWSVWVGDYGYTF | TGTGCCTGGAGTGTATGGGTGGGCGACTATGGCTACACCTTC
12 | TRBJ2-1 | TRBV7-9 | NA | NA | CASSGKGDEQFF | TGTGCCAGCAGCGGCAAGGGGGATGAGCAGTTCTTC